The 3 T cell receptor beta chains below come from one sample, sequenced in a study of T-cell memory formation after mild COVID-19. MiXCR, applied by TCRdb to the 5' RACE reads, yields one record per CDR3 protein. The data show approximately 300,000 distinct CDR3 sequences, with 15% to 20% seen just once and approximately 23% held by the top ten. Sequenced input: PBMCs or a T cell subset sorted from them (not recorded which). These receptors came from a man aged 18 to 29 who had mild COVID-19 (a few samples of this study predate the infection). Cell type and time point are not known.

This rearrangement joins TRBV5-6 to TRBJ2-5, with D maybe TRBD1 (5 bases). Germline V lookup: CDR1 SGHDT, CDR2 YYEEEE. V lost 7 bases, J lost 2 bases, and 15 bases lay in between. The CDR3 consists of 14 residues. The CDR3 sequence: CASVIGAAQETQYF. Written as DNA, the CDR3 is TGTGCCAGCGTAATAGGGGCCGCGCAAGAGACCCAGTACTTC.

This chain links TRBV4-2 with TRBJ1-4; TRBD1 matches 7 bases. The germline CDR1 and CDR2 sequences are LGHNA and YNFKEQ. The length of the CDR3 is 15 residues. V lost 4 bases and J lost 6; bases outside the gene matches: 8. The CDR3 coding sequence is TGTGCCAGCAGCCGTGGACAGGCGGGTTATGAAAAACTGTTTTTT. It translates to CASSRGQAGYEKLFF.

The chain has TRBV2 and TRBJ2-7, with 8 bases lining up with TRBD1. Germline V gene data show CDR1 as SNHLY and CDR2 as FYNNEI. Trimming at V came to 8 bases and at J to 0 bases, leaving 3 bases not matched to a gene. The CDR3 length is 13 residues. CDR3 loop: CASGTGSSYEQYF. CDR3 nucleotides: TGTGCCAGCGGGACAGGAAGCTCCTACGAGCAGTACTTC.